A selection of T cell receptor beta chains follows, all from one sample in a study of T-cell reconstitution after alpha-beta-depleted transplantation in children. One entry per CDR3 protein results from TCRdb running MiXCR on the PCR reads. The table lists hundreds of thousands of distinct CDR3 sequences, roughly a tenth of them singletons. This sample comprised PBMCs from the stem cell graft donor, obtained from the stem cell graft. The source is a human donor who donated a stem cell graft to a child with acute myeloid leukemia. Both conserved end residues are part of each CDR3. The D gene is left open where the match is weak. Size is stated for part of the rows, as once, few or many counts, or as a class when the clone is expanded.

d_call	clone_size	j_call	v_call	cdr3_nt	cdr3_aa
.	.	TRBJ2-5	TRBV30	TGTGCCTGGACCAATGAACGACCGGATGGGGAGACCCAGTACTTC	CAWTNERPDGETQYF
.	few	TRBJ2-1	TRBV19	TGTGCCAGTAGTATTAGGGAACGACCGGAGTTCTTC	CASSIRERPEFF
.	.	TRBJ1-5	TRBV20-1	TGCAGTGCTAGGCGTAATAGCAATCAGCCCCAGCATTTT	CSARRNSNQPQHF
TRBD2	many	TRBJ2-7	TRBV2	TGTGCCAGCAGTAATAGCGGGGCCTACGAGCAGTACTTC	CASSNSGAYEQYF
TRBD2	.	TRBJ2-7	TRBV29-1	TGCAGCGTCGGTAGCGGGATGACGATAGACGAGCAGTACTTC	CSVGSGMTIDEQYF
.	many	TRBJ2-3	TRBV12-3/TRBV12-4	TGTGCCAGCAGTGGCGAGGCTAGCACAGATACGCAGTATTTT	CASSGEASTDTQYF
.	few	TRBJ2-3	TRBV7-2	TGTGCCAGCAGCTTAGTGGGTAGCTCGGCTGATACGCAGTATTTT	CASSLVGSSADTQYF
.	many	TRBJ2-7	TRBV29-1	TGCAGCGCCGCAGGAGGGGCCTACGAGCAGTACTTC	CSAAGGAYEQYF
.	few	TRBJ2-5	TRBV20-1	TGCAGTGCCCACTTTGTAGGGGAGACCCAGTACTTC	CSAHFVGETQYF
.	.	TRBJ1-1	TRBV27	TGTGCCAGCAGTTTATGGGGGGCTACCACTGAAGCTTTCTTT	CASSLWGATTEAFF
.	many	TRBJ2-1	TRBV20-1	TGCAGTGCTTCCCCTGGGCCTGTCAATGAGCAGTTCTTC	CSASPGPVNEQFF
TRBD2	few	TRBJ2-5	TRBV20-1	TGCAGTGCCTTGGCTAGCGGGGCCGGCGGGACCCAGTACTTC	CSALASGAGGTQYF
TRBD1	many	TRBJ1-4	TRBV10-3	TGTGCCATCAGTGAAGGCAGGGGGAAAAGCGAAAAACTGTTTTTT	CAISEGRGKSEKLFF
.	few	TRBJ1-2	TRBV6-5	TGTGCCAGCAGTCTCGGACCTCAGGGGTATGGCTACACCTTC	CASSLGPQGYGYTF
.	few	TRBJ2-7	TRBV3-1	TGTGCCAGCAGCCAAGTCAGGACAGCGCAGTACTTC	CASSQVRTAQYF
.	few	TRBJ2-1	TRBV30	TGTGCCTGGGCTAAGGGAGGCGCCTACAATGAGCAGTTCTTC	CAWAKGGAYNEQFF
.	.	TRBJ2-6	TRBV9	TGTGCCAGCAGCTGTGGGGCCAACGTCCTGACTTTC	CASSCGANVLTF
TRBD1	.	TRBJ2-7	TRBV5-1	TGCGCCAGCAGCTTGGATTGGACAGGGGTAAACTACGAGCAGTACTTC	CASSLDWTGVNYEQYF
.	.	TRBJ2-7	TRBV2	TGTGCCAGCAGTATACAGGGACAAGGAGGTTTATACGAGCAGTACTTC	CASSIQGQGGLYEQYF
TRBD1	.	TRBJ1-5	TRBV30	TGTGCCTGGAGTGGGGATGCAGGGGGCGGTCAGCCCCAGCATTTT	CAWSGDAGGGQPQHF
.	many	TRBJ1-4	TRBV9	TGTGCCAGCAGCGTAGGCAGGGCAACTAATGAAAAACTGTTTTTT	CASSVGRATNEKLFF
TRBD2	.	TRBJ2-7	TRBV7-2	TGTGCCAGCAGCTGGACTAGCGGGTACTCCTACGAGCAGTACTTC	CASSWTSGYSYEQYF
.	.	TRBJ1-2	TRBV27	TGTGCCAGCAGTTCGGACCGGCCGTCCTATGGCTACACCTTC	CASSSDRPSYGYTF
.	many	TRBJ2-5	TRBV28	TGTGCCAGCAGAGCGTTGGGCAGGGAAGAGACCCAGTACTTC	CASRALGREETQYF
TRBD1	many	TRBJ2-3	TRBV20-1	TGCAGTGCTGCCGGACAGGGGGACTGGACAGATACGCAGTATTTT	CSAAGQGDWTDTQYF
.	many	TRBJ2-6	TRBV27	TGTGCCAGCAGCCATGGGACCTCTGGGGCCAACGTCCTGACTTTC	CASSHGTSGANVLTF
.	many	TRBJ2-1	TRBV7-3	TGTGCCAGCAGCTTGATCGGTAGCTCCTACAATGAGCAGTTCTTC	CASSLIGSSYNEQFF
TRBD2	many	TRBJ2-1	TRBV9	TGTGCCAGCAGCGTAGGAGGCGGGAGGGAAACCTACAATGAGCAGTTCTTC	CASSVGGGRETYNEQFF
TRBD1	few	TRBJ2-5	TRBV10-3	TGTGCCATCAGTGATCCGGGACAGGGGAGGACCCAGTACTTC	CAISDPGQGRTQYF
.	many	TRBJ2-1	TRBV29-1	TGCAGCGTTGAAGATCCCTGGACAAACCCCTACAATGAGCAGTTCTTC	CSVEDPWTNPYNEQFF
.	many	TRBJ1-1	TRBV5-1	TGCGCCAGCAGCCCCGTCGTGAACACTGAAGCTTTCTTT	CASSPVVNTEAFF
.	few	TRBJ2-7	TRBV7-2	TGTGCCAGCAGCTTTGTAAGGGCTACCTACGAGCAGTACTTC	CASSFVRATYEQYF
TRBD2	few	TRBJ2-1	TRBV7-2	TGTGCCAGCAGCCAGGGCCAGCGGGGGTCTGAGCAGTTCTTC	CASSQGQRGSEQFF
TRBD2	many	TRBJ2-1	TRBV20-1	TGCAGTGGCAAGCGGGATAGGAGAAATGAGCAGTTCTTC	CSGKRDRRNEQFF
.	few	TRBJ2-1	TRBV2	TGTGCCAGCAGTGCAGCTAAAAACTATGAGCAGTTCTTC	CASSAAKNYEQFF
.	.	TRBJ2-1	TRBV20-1	TGCAGTGCTAGGAGTAGTGAGCAGTTCTTC	CSARSSEQFF
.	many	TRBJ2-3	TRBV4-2	TGTGCCAGCAGCATTTCTCCGTCGCCGAGCACAGATACGCAGTATTTT	CASSISPSPSTDTQYF
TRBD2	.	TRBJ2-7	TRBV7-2	TGTGCCAGCAGCCGGACTAGCGGGAGGGTTTTTCACGAGCAGTACTTC	CASSRTSGRVFHEQYF
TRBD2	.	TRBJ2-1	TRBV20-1	TGCAGTGCTAGAGATGCCGGGACTAGCGTAAGCTCCTACAATGAGCAGTTCTTC	CSARDAGTSVSSYNEQFF
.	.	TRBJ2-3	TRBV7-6	TGTGCCAGCAGCAAGGCATACGGGAGTACAGATACGCAGTATTTT	CASSKAYGSTDTQYF
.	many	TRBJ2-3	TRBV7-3	TGTGCCAGCAGCTTAGAGGGGGGTACTACCGGAGATACGCAGTATTTT	CASSLEGGTTGDTQYF
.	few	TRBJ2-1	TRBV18	TGTGCCAGCTCACCTGTGGACAGCCGCAATGAGCAGTTCTTC	CASSPVDSRNEQFF
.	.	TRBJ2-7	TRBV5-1	TGCGCCAGCAGCTTGGAGGTCCTCCCGAGCTCCTACGAGCAGTACTTC	CASSLEVLPSSYEQYF
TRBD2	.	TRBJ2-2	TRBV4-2	TGTGCCAGCAGCCCGGCTAGCGGAAACACCGGGGAGCTGTTTTTT	CASSPASGNTGELFF
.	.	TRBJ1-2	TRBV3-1	TGTGCCAGCAGCCAAGTACACGGTACTTATGGCTACACCTTC	CASSQVHGTYGYTF
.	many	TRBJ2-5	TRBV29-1	TGCAGCGTTGGCCACACGGAGACCCAGTACTTC	CSVGHTETQYF
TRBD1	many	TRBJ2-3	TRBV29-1	TGCAGCGTCGACAGGGGGGTCACAGATACGCAGTATTTT	CSVDRGVTDTQYF
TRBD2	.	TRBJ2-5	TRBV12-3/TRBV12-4	TGTGCCAGCAGTTACGGGACTAGCGGACAAGAGACCCAGTACTTC	CASSYGTSGQETQYF
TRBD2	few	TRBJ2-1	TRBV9	TGTGCCAGCAGCGTAGGCGGAATGGTAGCGGGGTTTGGGAATGAGCAGTTCTTC	CASSVGGMVAGFGNEQFF
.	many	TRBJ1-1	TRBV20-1	TGCAGTGCCAACAGGAACACTGAAGCTTTCTTT	CSANRNTEAFF
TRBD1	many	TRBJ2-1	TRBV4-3	TGCGCCAGCAGCCAAGAGGACAGGGGGCACCACGAGCAGTTCTTC	CASSQEDRGHHEQFF
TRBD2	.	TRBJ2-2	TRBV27	TGTGCCAGCAGTTTCTCTAGCGGGAGCAAGACCGGGGAGCTGTTTTTT	CASSFSSGSKTGELFF
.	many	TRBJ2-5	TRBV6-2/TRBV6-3	TGTGCCAGCAGTTACCTCACAGAGACGGAGACCCAGTACTTC	CASSYLTETETQYF